Shown below are 15 T cell receptor beta chains from a single sample sequenced in a study of memory CD4+ T cells and cytomegalovirus serostatus. Single viable CD3+CD4+CD8-CD45RO+ cells were sorted as the memory CD4+ T cells. Here immunoSEQ multiplex PCR was the method, and the copy in TCRdb shows in-frame clones only, minus some. The sample records 40,000 to 55,000 clones, about 70% being singletons. The specimen was memory CD4+ T cells from blood. These receptors all come from an adult in good health and CMV-seropositive.

This clone is medium-sized (0.01 to 0.1%) in the sample. The chain carries TRBV5-1 and TRBJ1-6; 8 nucleotides match TRBD1. Germline V gene lookup returns CDR1 SGHRS and CDR2 YFSETQ. The J segment lost 7 bases and the V segment lost 3 bases, leaving 3 bases of the junction unmatched. This CDR3 spans 14 amino acids. In DNA, the CDR3 is TGCGCCAGCAGCTGGACAGGGCCGAATTCACCCCTCCACTTT. Encoded protein: CASSWTGPNSPLHF.

V is TRBV2 and J is TRBJ1-4, with no clear D. The CDR3 is 15 residues long. The V end was cut by 5 bases, the J end by 7 bases, with 17 bases between. Germline CDR1 reads SNHLY; CDR2 reads FYNNEI. The CDR3 DNA reads as TGTGCCAGCAGTCAATCCGGATTGTTGGGTGAAAAACTGTTTTTT. This codes for CASSQSGLLGEKLFF.

This clone was found a few times. The chain joins TRBV7-2 to TRBJ1-4; the D is unclear. This CDR3 is 14 amino acids long. With 3 bases removed from V and 0 bases from J, the gap between germline ends came to 5 bases. Germline V gives CDR1 SGHTA, CDR2 FQGNSA. The DNA for the CDR3 is TGTGCCAGCAGCTTTGGTGCAACTAATGAAAAACTGTTTTTT. Translating gives CASSFGATNEKLFF.

The chain uses TRBV28 and TRBJ2-5; D tentatively fits TRBD1 or TRBD2 (5 bases each). Deletions cut 5 bases from V and 4 bases from J, with 20 bases between. The germline V gene encodes CDR1 MDHEN and CDR2 SYDVKM. The CDR3 covers 16 residues. CDR3 bases: TGTGCCAGCAGTCCTCAAACAGGAGTGGGGACAGAGACCCAGTACTTC. Amino acids: CASSPQTGVGTETQYF.

The rearrangement links TRBV19 to TRBJ2-7; D perhaps matches TRBD1 (6 bases). The CDR3 spans 14 residues. CDR1 and CDR2 from the germline V gene are LNHDA and SQIVND (reference sequence). With 8 bases removed from V and 0 bases from J, the gap between germline ends came to 14 bases. CDR3 amino acids: CASSLQDSSYEQYF. The CDR3 bases are TGTGCCAGTTCCCTCCAGGACAGCTCCTACGAGCAGTACTTC.

The rearrangement uses TRBV19 and TRBJ2-3; D is ambiguous. The CDR3 totals 11 residues. From germline, CDR1 is LNHDA and CDR2 SQIVND (reference sequence). CDR3 coding DNA: TGTGCTAGCCAGGCGACAGATACGCAGTATTTT. This sequence encodes CASQATDTQYF.

The rearrangement uses TRBV7-8 and TRBJ2-7, with D perhaps assigned TRBD1 or TRBD2 (5 bases each). The CDR3 runs 13 residues. Per the germline V gene, CDR1 is SGHVS and CDR2 is FQNEAQ. V lost 1 base and J lost 4, with 8 bases in between. The CDR3 protein is CASSLGWGYEQYF. The DNA for the CDR3 is TGTGCCAGCAGCTTAGGGTGGGGGTACGAGCAGTACTTC.

V is TRBV25-1 and J is TRBJ2-7; D may be TRBD1 (6 bases). Germline V lookup: CDR1 MGHDK, CDR2 SYGVNS. Trimming took off 3 bases at V and 0 bases at J, with 12 bases between the two ends. The CDR3 is made up of 15 amino acids. The CDR3 loop is CASSDQTGSSYEQYF. CDR3 coding DNA: TGTGCCAGCAGTGACCAGACAGGTAGCTCCTACGAGCAGTACTTC.

This clone has a handful of counts. The gene calls are TRBV7-9 and TRBJ2-5; possibly TRBD1 for D (5 bases). V shed 5 bases and J shed 7 bases, with 14 bases lying between them. The germline V gene has CDR1 SEHNR and CDR2 FQNEAQ (reference sequence). This CDR3 is 13 amino acids long. The CDR3 is CASSHSRVGTQYF. The CDR3 DNA reads TGTGCCAGCAGCCACTCCAGGGTAGGGACCCAGTACTTC.

The V and J genes are TRBV6-5 and TRBJ1-5; D uncertain. The CDR3 length is 15 residues. With 0 bases removed from V and 2 bases from J, the gap between germline ends came to 8 bases. The germline CDR1 and CDR2 sequences are MNHEY and SVGAGI. The CDR3 DNA follows: TGTGCCAGCAGTTACTCTGGTAAACGCAATCAGCCCCAGCATTTT. Translating gives CASSYSGKRNQPQHF.

This clone appeared a few times. The chain joins TRBV6-1 to TRBJ2-5; the D is unclear. In germline, CDR1 is MNHNS, CDR2 SASEGT. The V end lost 5 bases, the J end lost 2 bases, and 9 bases lay between the germline ends. This CDR3 has 13 residues. CDR3 region: CASSLDMQETQYF. The CDR3, as DNA: TGTGCCAGCAGTTTAGACATGCAAGAGACCCAGTACTTC.

This clone was observed a handful of times. This chain connects TRBV11-2 to TRBJ1-1; perhaps TRBD1 as D (5 bases). This CDR3 is 14 amino acids long. V lost 5 bases to trimming and J lost 0 bases, with 10 bases between them. Germline-derived CDR1 and CDR2 are SGHAT and FQNNGV. The CDR3: CASSPPGVNTEAFF. Written as DNA, the CDR3 is TGTGCCAGCAGCCCGCCGGGGGTGAACACTGAAGCTTTCTTT.

The V gene is TRBV4-2, the J gene TRBJ2-6; D might be TRBD2 (5 bases). Germline assignment: CDR1 LGHNA and CDR2 YNFKEQ. V lost 0 bases and J 3 bases, leaving 9 bases between the germline ends. The CDR3 is made up of 16 amino acids. Here the CDR3 DNA reads TGTGCCAGCAGCCAAGATGAGGGTTTTGGGGCCAACGTCCTGACTTTC. Translation: CASSQDEGFGANVLTF.

The rearrangement uses TRBV4-2 and TRBJ2-7; D might be TRBD1 (6 bases). The CDR3 runs to 15 residues. The V and J ends lost 0 bases and 2 bases respectively, with 11 bases between them. The V gene's germline CDR1 is LGHNA and CDR2 YNFKEQ. As DNA, the CDR3 is TGTGCCAGCAGCCAAGACCATCAGGGGACCTACGAGCAGTACTTC. This gives the protein CASSQDHQGTYEQYF.

This chain connects TRBV6-5 to TRBJ2-4; a weak D match, TRBD2 (7 bases). V lost 6 bases, J lost 4 bases, and 16 bases lay in between. The CDR3 is made up of 15 amino acids. Germline loops: CDR1 MNHEY, CDR2 SVGAGI. CDR3 residues: CASRPRGAGKNIQYF. The CDR3 coding sequence is TGTGCCAGCAGGCCCCGGGGGGCAGGTAAAAACATTCAGTACTTC.